Reported below is one T cell receptor (beta chain). Losses at the gene ends were 1 base for V and 7 bases for J; bases not matched to a gene: 9. Germline V CDR1 and CDR2: SGHRS, YFSETQ. The CDR3 runs 17 residues. Clones were sequenced by immunoSEQ multiplex PCR, and TCRdb holds only the in-frame ones, with some missing. The data contain approximately 180,000 clones, roughly 88% of them singletons. This sample is part of a study of blood T cell repertoires in COVID-19. Background on the study: The samples span acute and convalescent COVID-19 from the United States, Italy and Spain. Sample material is recorded as cDNA or gDNA derived from T cells, B-cell-depleted T cells, or PBMCs.

The V and J genes are TRBV5-1 and TRBJ2-1; 12 bases agree with TRBD1. Sequences were obtained from peripheral blood. The clonotype was recovered from a woman aged 80 or older with acute or convalescent COVID-19. Here the CDR3 reads CASSLHGTGGGYNEQFF. DNA for the CDR3: TGCGCCAGCAGCTTGCACGGGACAGGGGGCGGGTATAATGAGCAGTTCTTC.